The rows below give T cell receptor beta chains drawn from one sample of a study of blood T cells in healthy people across ages. A single record per CDR3 protein comes from TCRdb applying MiXCR to the 5' RACE reads. The table records more than 750,000 distinct CDR3 sequences, roughly 28% of them present only once. In addition, the sample was reused for a study of T cells of mothers and their children.

Sequenced material: blood. The receptors derive from a woman between 40 and 55 years old in good health. CDR3s include the opening cysteine and the closing phenylalanine or tryptophan. D genes are given only for firm matches. Clone size is given for some rows only: seen once, a few or many times, or a class if the clone is expanded.

J	D	size	V	DNA	CDR3
TRBJ2-1	TRBD2	-	TRBV6-1	TGTGCCAGCAGTGAAGGTAGCGGGGGACGTGGTTGGTTCTTC	CASSEGSGGRGWFF
TRBJ1-2	-	few	TRBV6-5	TGTGCCAGCAGTTACCAGGACAGAGGAGGCTACACCTTC	CASSYQDRGGYTF
TRBJ1-1	-	-	TRBV5-1	TGCGCCAGCAGCTTGGACAGGGTAGTCGCTGAAGCTTTCTTT	CASSLDRVVAEAFF
TRBJ2-4	TRBD1	many	TRBV29-1	TGCAGCGTTGAAGATGTAGGACAGGGAAGGGACATTCAGTACTTC	CSVEDVGQGRDIQYF
TRBJ1-1	-	-	TRBV3-1	TGTGCCAGCAGCCAAGATGGGGGATCAGAAGCTTTCTTT	CASSQDGGSEAFF
TRBJ2-1	TRBD2	few	TRBV3-1	TGTGCCAGCAGCCAAGGACTAGCGGGGGGAATAGAGCAGTTCTTC	CASSQGLAGGIEQFF
TRBJ1-4	-	-	TRBV29-1	TGCAGCGTGCGATCAACTAATGAAAAACTGTTTTTT	CSVRSTNEKLFF
TRBJ1-6	-	-	TRBV12-3/TRBV12-4	TGTGCCAGCAGCCCCGCCAGGGCCCTTGATTCACCCCTCCACTTT	CASSPARALDSPLHF
TRBJ2-6	-	few	TRBV4-1	TGCGCCAGCAGCCCCATCTGGCCTGGGGCCAACGTCCTGACTTTC	CASSPIWPGANVLTF
TRBJ1-1	-	-	TRBV3-1	TGTGCCAGCAGCCAAGTGAACACTGAATCTTTCTTT	CASSQVNTESFF
TRBJ2-6	TRBD1	few	TRBV2	TGTGCCAGCACGGGGACAGCTCGCTCTGGGGCCAACGTCCTGACTTTC	CASTGTARSGANVLTF
TRBJ2-5	-	-	TRBV20-1	TGCAGTGCGCAACCCGATGGGCAGCAACAAGAGACCCAGTACTTC	CSAQPDGQQQETQYF
TRBJ1-4	-	many	TRBV7-9	TGTGCCAGCAGCGACGGGTCCCTAGCAACTAATGAAAAACTGTTTTTT	CASSDGSLATNEKLFF
TRBJ2-4	TRBD1	many	TRBV6-5	TGTGCCAGCAGTTACCGCCGGGACAGGACTAACATTCAGTACTTC	CASSYRRDRTNIQYF
TRBJ2-7	-	-	TRBV20-1	TGCAGTGCTAGAGATCTTGCGGGCTACGAGCAGTACTTC	CSARDLAGYEQYF
TRBJ2-1	-	once	TRBV27	TGTGCCAGCAGTTTTCCGGGGACATACGGTGAGCAGTTCTTC	CASSFPGTYGEQFF
TRBJ2-7	TRBD2	many	TRBV5-1	TGCGCCAGCAGCCCCGGACTAGCGGGGCCATCCTACGAGCAGTACTTC	CASSPGLAGPSYEQYF
TRBJ2-7	-	-	TRBV29-1	TGCAGCGTTGCGGGGATAGGGTTCTACAATGAGCAGTACTTC	CSVAGIGFYNEQYF
TRBJ2-7	TRBD2	few	TRBV28	TGTGCCAGCATCTGGGGGGGGAAAATGGATCCCCACGGCAAATACGAGCAGTACTTC	CASIWGGKMDPHGKYEQYF
TRBJ1-1	-	-	TRBV12-3/TRBV12-4	TGTGCCAGCTACACAGTCCTGAACACTGAAGCTTTCTTT	CASYTVLNTEAFF
TRBJ1-2	-	many	TRBV5-6	TGTGCCAGCAGCTTGGGACAGAGGGATGGCTACACCTTC	CASSLGQRDGYTF
TRBJ1-4	-	-	TRBV5-1	TGCGCCAGCAGCTACCGGCCCACGGAAGAAAAACTGTTTTTT	CASSYRPTEEKLFF
TRBJ1-1	-	-	TRBV7-3	TGTGCCAGCAGCTATTCCGGGGTAGAGGAAGCTTTCTTT	CASSYSGVEEAFF
TRBJ2-1	TRBD1	-	TRBV20-1	TGCAGTGCTATTACAGGGGGCGCCTACAATGAGCAGTTCTTC	CSAITGGAYNEQFF
TRBJ2-5	-	few	TRBV20-1	TGCAGTGCTAGAGATGCGGGGCGGGGCCAAGAGACCCAGTACTTC	CSARDAGRGQETQYF
TRBJ2-6	-	few	TRBV7-2	TGTGCCAGCAGCTTAGTCCCAGTCGTCTCCGGGGCCAACGTCCTGACTTTC	CASSLVPVVSGANVLTF
TRBJ1-5	-	-	TRBV12-3/TRBV12-4	TGTGCCAGCAGCGGACAGAGGAATCAGCCCCAGCATTTT	CASSGQRNQPQHF
TRBJ2-4	TRBD1	few	TRBV20-1	TGCAGTGCTTTACGACAGGGGGGAAACATTCAGTACTTC	CSALRQGGNIQYF